This TCR beta chain emerged from a study of shared clonotypes between healthy human individuals. The CDR3 consists of 14 residues. Germline trimming cut 9 bases from V and 5 bases from J; bases unmatched to any gene: 9. Germline CDR1 WSHSY, CDR2 SAAADI. The material for each subset, its genomic DNA, was split evenly across several immunoSEQ plates. The protocol was immunoSEQ multiplex PCR, while the TCRdb copy is restricted to in-frame clones and leaves out a portion. The profile covers around 990,000 clones, with approximately 80% appearing a single time and about 0.94% taken by the ten largest. The sequenced sample consisted of memory CD4+ T cells from PBMCs. Subset given: CD45RA-negative fraction. The receptor comes from a man aged 18 to 30 in good health. Some clones in this sample may be carry-over from other donors' samples. J is TRBJ2-1 and V is TRBV10-2; 8 nucleotides line up with TRBD2. CDR3 in DNA: TGCGCCAGTTCCCGGGAGGGAGCAGACAATGAGCAGTTCTTC. Translating gives CASSREGADNEQFF.